Sequencing of this T cell receptor (beta chain) was carried out in a study of beta chain features in type 1 diabetes. Study-level information: Sorted cells from all samples, numbering approximately 110,000,000, were examined.

V was trimmed by 5 bases and J by 2 bases, leaving 17 bases between them. The germline gives CDR1 SGHTA, CDR2 FQGNSA. The CDR3 runs 16 residues. Sequenced material consisted of expressed TCRB transcripts (all of the isolated RNA was reverse transcribed). Profiling relied on immunoSEQ multiplex PCR, and the TCRdb table lists in-frame clones only, not all of them. Of 10,000 to 15,000 clones in the sample, approximately 47% are singletons; the top ten hold just under 1%. The chain has TRBV7-2 and TRBJ2-3; a possible D gene is TRBD2 (6 bases). Input material: stem cell memory CD4+ T cells from blood. The TCR comes from a man younger than 35 in good health. CDR3 nucleotides: TGTGCCAGCAGCCTCACACGCGGGGCGATCACAGATACGCAGTATTTT. Its translation: CASSLTRGAITDTQYF.